This is a list of T cell receptor beta chains from one sample in a study of T cells in localized non-small cell lung cancer. TCRdb keeps only in-frame clones here, not all; method: immunoSEQ multiplex PCR. The sample yields 35,000 to 45,000 clones, more than 70% seen once. Sequenced material: peripheral blood, taken before any cancer treatment. The source is an older female donor with stage I squamous cell lung carcinoma. Both conserved end residues are part of each CDR3. A D gene is named only where the DNA matches it firmly. Expanded clones get a size class; other rows say once, few or many, or leave the size out.

clone size	D gene	V gene	J gene	CDR3 protein	CDR3 DNA
.	.	TRBV18	TRBJ2-2	CASSPRQGDTGELFF	TGTGCCAGCTCACCGCGCCAGGGAGACACCGGGGAGCTGTTTTTT
.	.	TRBV30	TRBJ1-1	CAWTQENTEAFF	TGTGCCTGGACCCAGGAGAACACTGAAGCTTTCTTT
few	TRBD1	TRBV29-1	TRBJ2-1	CSVEGQGAFFLYNEQFF	TGCAGCGTTGAAGGACAGGGGGCCTTCTTCCTTTACAATGAGCAGTTCTTC
.	.	TRBV4-3	TRBJ2-5	CASSQDRLPGAAQYF	TGCGCCAGCAGCCAAGATAGGCTTCCTGGGGCGGCCCAGTACTTC
.	TRBD1	TRBV2	TRBJ2-3	CASSYLRRDRSTDTQYF	TGTGCCAGCAGTTACCTCCGACGGGACAGGAGCACAGATACGCAGTATTTT
.	.	TRBV6-5	TRBJ1-5	CASSSTWGTNQPQHF	TGTGCCAGCAGTTCCACTTGGGGTACCAATCAGCCCCAGCATTTT
.	TRBD1	TRBV10-2	TRBJ1-5	CASRTGTENQPQHF	TGCGCCAGCCGAACCGGGACAGAGAATCAGCCCCAGCATTTT
.	.	TRBV19	TRBJ2-1	CASSMSRSSYNEQFF	TGTGCCAGTAGTATGAGTCGTAGCTCCTACAATGAGCAGTTCTTC
once	TRBD1	TRBV7-9	TRBJ2-2	CASSSGQLNTGELFF	TGTGCCAGCAGCTCGGGACAGCTGAACACCGGGGAGCTGTTTTTT
.	.	TRBV7-3	TRBJ2-7	CASSLGGTYEQYF	TGTGCCAGCAGCTTAGGAGGGACCTACGAGCAGTACTTC
.	.	TRBV7-3	TRBJ1-1	CASSFGGMNTEAFF	TGTGCCAGCAGCTTCGGGGGAATGAACACTGAAGCTTTCTTT
.	TRBD1	TRBV2	TRBJ1-6	CAGIRQGLNSPLHF	TGTGCCGGGATCCGACAGGGGCTTAATTCACCCCTCCACTTT
.	TRBD1	TRBV19	TRBJ1-1	CASRTVGGGAEAFF	TGTGCCAGTAGGACGGTAGGGGGCGGGGCTGAAGCTTTCTTT
few	.	TRBV18	TRBJ1-2	CASSPQGLGVILYGYTF	TGTGCCAGCTCACCCCAGGGTTTGGGAGTCATTCTCTATGGCTACACCTTC
.	TRBD2	TRBV5-4	TRBJ2-3	CASSPGGAGSTDTQYF	TGTGCCAGCAGCCCCGGGGGAGCGGGGAGCACAGATACGCAGTATTTT
.	.	TRBV28	TRBJ2-1	CASSLPPSSYNEQFF	TGTGCCAGCAGTTTGCCTCCGAGCTCCTACAATGAGCAGTTCTTC
once	TRBD1	TRBV5-4	TRBJ2-2	CASSFQTGRTGELFF	TGTGCCAGCAGCTTTCAGACAGGGCGGACCGGGGAGCTGTTTTTT
.	TRBD1	TRBV4-1	TRBJ2-4	CASSPDRVAKNIQYF	TGCGCCAGCAGCCCGGACAGGGTCGCCAAAAACATTCAGTACTTC
few	TRBD1	TRBV7-8	TRBJ1-6	CASSPDRGNSPLHF	TGTGCCAGCAGCCCGGACAGGGGGAATTCACCCCTCCACTTT
.	.	TRBV12-2	TRBJ2-2	CASRLEGPLAGRDLDTGELFF	TGTGCAAGTCGCTTAGAGGGTCCACTAGCGGGACGTGATTTGGACACCGGGGAGCTGTTTTTT
.	.	TRBV21-1	TRBJ1-2	CASSPSKRGAIYYGYTF	TGTGCCAGCAGTCCATCCAAAAGGGGCGCCATCTACTATGGCTACACCTTC
.	.	TRBV5-1	TRBJ2-1	CASSPITGSTRGNEQFF	TGCGCCAGCAGCCCAATAACAGGTTCCACTAGGGGCAATGAGCAGTTCTTC
.	.	TRBV28	TRBJ1-4	CASSLRREKLFF	TGTGCCAGCAGTCTCAGACGGGAAAAACTGTTTTTT
.	TRBD2	TRBV19	TRBJ2-1	CASTLAGGVWEQFF	TGTGCCAGTACCCTAGCGGGAGGGGTTTGGGAGCAGTTCTTC
.	TRBD1	TRBV18	TRBJ2-1	CASSLDRDQQFF	TGTGCCAGCTCACTCGACAGGGACCAGCAGTTCTTC
.	TRBD2	TRBV19	TRBJ2-1	CASSIDVAGDSYNEQFF	TGTGCCAGTAGTATAGACGTGGCGGGAGACTCCTACAATGAGCAGTTCTTC
.	.	TRBV19	TRBJ2-1	CASSIEQGGNNEQFF	TGTGCCAGTAGTATAGAGCAGGGGGGGAACAATGAGCAGTTCTTC
.	.	TRBV6-4	TRBJ2-2	CASRPFDEGTGELFF	TGTGCCAGCAGGCCGTTCGATGAGGGCACCGGGGAGCTGTTTTTT
.	TRBD1	TRBV7-7	TRBJ2-2	CASSLDDRGTGELFF	TGTGCTAGCAGCCTCGATGACAGGGGCACCGGGGAGCTGTTTTTT
.	.	TRBV6-4	TRBJ2-3	CASSVDNGDTQYF	TGTGCCAGCAGTGTAGATAACGGGGATACGCAGTATTTT
.	.	TRBV4-1	TRBJ2-2	CASRSNPTVLAGELFF	TGCGCCAGCAGATCTAATCCGACGGTCCTGGCAGGGGAGCTGTTTTTT
.	.	TRBV2	TRBJ1-5	CASSQNYGNQPQHF	TGTGCCAGCAGTCAAAATTACGGCAATCAGCCCCAGCATTTT
few	.	TRBV19	TRBJ1-2	CASSLGQRYGYTF	TGTGCCAGTAGCTTAGGACAGAGATATGGCTACACCTTC
.	TRBD2	TRBV25-1	TRBJ2-1	CASSETSGSYNEQFF	TGTGCCAGCAGTGAAACTAGCGGGAGTTACAATGAGCAGTTCTTC
.	.	TRBV19	TRBJ1-1	CASSIGGVGEAFF	TGTGCCAGTAGTATAGGGGGCGTCGGAGAAGCTTTCTTT
.	TRBD2	TRBV7-9	TRBJ2-1	CASSLGGVTATYNEQFF	TGTGCCAGCAGCCTCGGGGGGGTCACAGCTACCTACAATGAGCAGTTCTTC
.	.	TRBV19	TRBJ1-3	CASIPTHLSGNTIYF	TGTGCCAGTATACCGACCCATCTCTCTGGAAACACCATATATTTT
.	.	TRBV9	TRBJ2-1	CASSVGAASHEQFF	TGTGCCAGCAGCGTAGGTGCGGCTAGCCATGAGCAGTTCTTC
.	.	TRBV18	TRBJ2-3	CASSYSRVRTGTDTQYF	TGTGCCAGCTCATACAGCAGGGTCCGCACGGGCACAGATACGCAGTATTTT
.	.	TRBV4-2	TRBJ2-3	CASSQVEAGDTQYF	TGTGCCAGCAGCCAAGTTGAAGCGGGAGATACGCAGTATTTT
.	TRBD2	TRBV7-2	TRBJ2-1	CASSLVLREVRGEQFF	TGTGCCAGCAGCTTAGTGTTGCGGGAGGTGCGCGGTGAGCAGTTCTTC
.	.	TRBV29-1	TRBJ1-3	CSVVLGGNTIYF	TGCAGCGTAGTCCTCGGGGGGAACACCATATATTTT
.	.	TRBV5-8	TRBJ1-5	CASSSHLQGAYGEIQPQHF	TGTGCCAGCAGCTCTCATCTTCAAGGGGCCTACGGAGAAATTCAGCCCCAGCATTTT
.	.	TRBV15	TRBJ2-5	CATSGRGFGETQYF	TGTGCCACCAGCGGCAGGGGTTTCGGGGAGACCCAGTACTTC
.	.	TRBV30	TRBJ1-2	CAWAAGEVDGYTF	TGTGCCTGGGCAGCGGGTGAGGTGGATGGCTACACCTTC
once	.	TRBV6-5	TRBJ1-2	CASSPAQGSNYGYTF	TGTGCCAGCAGCCCAGCCCAGGGTTCCAACTATGGCTACACCTTC
.	.	TRBV2	TRBJ2-5	CASTRGVGETQYF	TGTGCCAGCACCCGCGGAGTCGGAGAGACCCAGTACTTC